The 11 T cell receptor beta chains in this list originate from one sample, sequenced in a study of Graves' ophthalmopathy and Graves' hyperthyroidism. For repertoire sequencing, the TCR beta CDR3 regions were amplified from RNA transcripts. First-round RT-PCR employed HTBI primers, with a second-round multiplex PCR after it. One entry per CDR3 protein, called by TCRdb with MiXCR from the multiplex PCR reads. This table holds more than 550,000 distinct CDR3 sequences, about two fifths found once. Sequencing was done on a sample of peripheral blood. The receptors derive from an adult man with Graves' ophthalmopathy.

CDR3 region: CASSLALSPNWSSPLHF. CDR3 DNA sequence: TGTGCCAGCAGCTTAGCGCTTTCACCCAATTGGAGTTCACCCCTCCACTTT. The chain uses TRBV7-9 and TRBJ1-6; D not resolved. Germline-derived CDR1 and CDR2 are SEHNR and FQNEAQ (reference sequence). CDR3 size: 17 residues. Between the trimmed V and J ends, which lost 0 bases and 9 bases, there was a span of 18 bases. The whole variable domain, remainder taken from reference TRBV7-9 and TRBJ1-6, is DTGVSQNPRHKITKRGQNVTFRCDPISEHNRLYWYRQTLGQGPEFLTYFQNEAQLEKSRLLSDRFSAERPKGSFSTLEIQRTEQGDSAMYLCASSLALSPNWSSPLHFGNGTRLTVT.

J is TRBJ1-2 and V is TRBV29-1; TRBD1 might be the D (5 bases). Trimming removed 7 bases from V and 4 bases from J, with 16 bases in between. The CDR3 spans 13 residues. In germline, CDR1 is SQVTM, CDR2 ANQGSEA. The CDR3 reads CSARQTAIYGYTF. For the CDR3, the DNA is TGCAGCGCCCGACAGACCGCGATCTATGGCTACACCTTC.

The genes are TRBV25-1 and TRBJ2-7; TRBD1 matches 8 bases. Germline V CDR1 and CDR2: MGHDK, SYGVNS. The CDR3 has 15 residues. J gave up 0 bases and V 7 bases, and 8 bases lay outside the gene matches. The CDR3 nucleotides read TGTGCCAGCACTGGACAGGGATCGGCCTCCTACGAGCAGTACTTC. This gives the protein CASTGQGSASYEQYF.

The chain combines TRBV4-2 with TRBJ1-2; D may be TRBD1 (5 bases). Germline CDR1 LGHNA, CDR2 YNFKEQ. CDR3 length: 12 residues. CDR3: CAHLAGSYGYTF. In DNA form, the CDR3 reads TGTGCTCATCTCGCAGGGTCCTATGGCTACACCTTC.

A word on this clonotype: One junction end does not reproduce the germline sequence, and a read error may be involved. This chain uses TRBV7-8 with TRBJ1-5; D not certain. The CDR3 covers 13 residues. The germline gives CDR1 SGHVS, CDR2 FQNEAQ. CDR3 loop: CASRAWENQPQRF. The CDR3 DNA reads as TGTGCCAGCCGTGCATGGGAAAATCAGCCCCAGCGTTTT.

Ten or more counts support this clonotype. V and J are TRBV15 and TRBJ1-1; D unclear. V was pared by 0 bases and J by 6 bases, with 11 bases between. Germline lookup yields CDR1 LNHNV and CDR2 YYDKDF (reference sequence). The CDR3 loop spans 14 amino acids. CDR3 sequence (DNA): TGTGCCACCAGCAGAGAGCTCCTGATGGCTGAAGCTTTCTTT. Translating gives CATSRELLMAEAFF.

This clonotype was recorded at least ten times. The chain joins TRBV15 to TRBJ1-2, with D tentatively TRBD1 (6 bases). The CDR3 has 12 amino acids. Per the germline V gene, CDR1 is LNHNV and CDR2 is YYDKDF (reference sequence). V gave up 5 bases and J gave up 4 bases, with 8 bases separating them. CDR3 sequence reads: CATSPGAYGYTF. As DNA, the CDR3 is TGTGCCACCAGCCCAGGGGCCTATGGCTACACCTTC. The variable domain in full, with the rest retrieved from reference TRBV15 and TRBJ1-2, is DAMVIQNPRYQVTQFGKPVTLSCSQTLNHNVMYWYQQKSSQAPKLLFHYYDKDFNNEADTPDNFQSRRPNTSFCFLDIRSPGLGDTAMYLCATSPGAYGYTFGSGTRLTVV.

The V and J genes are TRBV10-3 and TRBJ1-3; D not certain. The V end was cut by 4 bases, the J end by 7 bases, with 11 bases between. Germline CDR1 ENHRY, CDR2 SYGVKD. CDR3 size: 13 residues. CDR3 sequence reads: CAISGGLGNTIYF. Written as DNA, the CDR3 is TGTGCCATCAGTGGAGGGCTCGGGAACACCATATATTTT.

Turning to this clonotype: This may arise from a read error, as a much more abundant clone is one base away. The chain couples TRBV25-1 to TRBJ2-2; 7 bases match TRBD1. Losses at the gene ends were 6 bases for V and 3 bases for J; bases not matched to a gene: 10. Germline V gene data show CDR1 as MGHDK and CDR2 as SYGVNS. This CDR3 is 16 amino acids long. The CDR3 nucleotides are TGTGCCAGCAGAGACCTGACAGGGTGGGACACCGGGGAGCTGTTTTTT. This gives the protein CASRDLTGWDTGELFF.

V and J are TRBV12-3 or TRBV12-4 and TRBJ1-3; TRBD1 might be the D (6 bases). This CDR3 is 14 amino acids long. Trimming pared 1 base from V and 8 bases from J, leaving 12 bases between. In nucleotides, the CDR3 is TGTGCCAGCAGTTTAGGGACAGAGGAAGACACCATATATTTT. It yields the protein CASSLGTEEDTIYF.

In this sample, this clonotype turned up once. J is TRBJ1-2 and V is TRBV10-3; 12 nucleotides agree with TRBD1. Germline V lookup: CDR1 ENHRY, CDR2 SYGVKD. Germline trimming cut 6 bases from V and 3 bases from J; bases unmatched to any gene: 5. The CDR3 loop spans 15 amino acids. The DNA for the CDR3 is TGTGCCATCAGGGGACAGGGGGCAGTATACTATGGCTACACCTTC. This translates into CAIRGQGAVYYGYTF.